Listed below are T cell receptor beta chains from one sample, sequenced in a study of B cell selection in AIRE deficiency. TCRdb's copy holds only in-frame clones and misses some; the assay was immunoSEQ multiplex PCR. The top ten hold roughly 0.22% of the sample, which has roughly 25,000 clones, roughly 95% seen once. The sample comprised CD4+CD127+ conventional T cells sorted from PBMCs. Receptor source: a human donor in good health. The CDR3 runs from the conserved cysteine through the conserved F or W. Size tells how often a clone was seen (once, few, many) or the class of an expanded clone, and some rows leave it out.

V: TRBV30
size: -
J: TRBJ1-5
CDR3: CAWSRWGGLEPQHF

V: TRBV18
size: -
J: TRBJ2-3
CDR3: CASSSGTSGSSDTQYF

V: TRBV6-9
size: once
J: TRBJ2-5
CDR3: CASRGLLGQETQYF

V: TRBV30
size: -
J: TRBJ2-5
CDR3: CAWSHRGRPQETQYF

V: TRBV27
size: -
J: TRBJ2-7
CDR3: CASSRGGQIGYEQYF

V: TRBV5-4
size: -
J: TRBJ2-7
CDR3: CASSPGLLYGQYF

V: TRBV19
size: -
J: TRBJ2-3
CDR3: CASSIVTDGDTQYF

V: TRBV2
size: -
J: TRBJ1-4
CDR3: CARCWGSEKLFF

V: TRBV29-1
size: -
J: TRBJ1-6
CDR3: CSVQDRGGNSPLHF

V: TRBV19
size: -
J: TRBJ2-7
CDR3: CASRSSGGAGDYEQYF

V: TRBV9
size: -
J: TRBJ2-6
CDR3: CASSVRTGLALRANVLTF

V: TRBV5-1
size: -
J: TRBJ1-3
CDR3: CASNPGQGASGNTIYF

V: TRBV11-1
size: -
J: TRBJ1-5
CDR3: CASSPGSYQPQHF

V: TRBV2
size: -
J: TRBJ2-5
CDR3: CASSGGLAGAAGTQYF

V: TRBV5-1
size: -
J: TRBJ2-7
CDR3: CASSLVQGRDEQYF

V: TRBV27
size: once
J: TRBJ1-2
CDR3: CASTGYGTSPYGYTF

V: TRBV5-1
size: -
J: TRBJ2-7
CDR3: CASSLARGNSYEQYF

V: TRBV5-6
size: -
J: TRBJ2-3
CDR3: CASSLGRESTDTQYF

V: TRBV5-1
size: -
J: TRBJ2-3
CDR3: CASSLWGTSGRATDTQYF

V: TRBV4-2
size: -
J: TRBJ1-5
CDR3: CASSQAPLDSSNQPQHF

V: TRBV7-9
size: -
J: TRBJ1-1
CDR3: CASSSLGGGDSVEAFF

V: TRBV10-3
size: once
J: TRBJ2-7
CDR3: CAISESGRGTGGNEQYF

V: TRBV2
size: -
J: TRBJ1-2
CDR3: CASTIDPTGHVNYGYTF

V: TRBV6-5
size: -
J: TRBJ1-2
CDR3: CASSYMPGQGEYGYTF

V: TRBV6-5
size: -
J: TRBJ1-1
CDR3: CASSPRAGGTEAFF

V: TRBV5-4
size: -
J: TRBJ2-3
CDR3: CASSQLTSGGWAAADTQYF

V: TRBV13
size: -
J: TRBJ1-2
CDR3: CASSTGGDGYTF

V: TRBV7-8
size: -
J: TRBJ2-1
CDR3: CASSLTSGFSYNEQFF

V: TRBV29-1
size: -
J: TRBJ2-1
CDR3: CSVSGNSYNEQFF

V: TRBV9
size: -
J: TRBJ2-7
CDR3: CASSPRRDRGSYEQYF

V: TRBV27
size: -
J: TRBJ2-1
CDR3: CASSLGGAGRNEQFF

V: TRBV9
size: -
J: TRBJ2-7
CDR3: CASSPRDSSYEQYF